Shown below are 31 T cell receptor beta chains from a single sample sequenced in a study of identical twins. TCRdb fed the 5' RACE reads into MiXCR, producing one record per CDR3 protein. The data hold 310,000 or so distinct CDR3 sequences, with roughly 9.7% observed a single time. In addition, the sample was reused for a study of yellow fever vaccine responses in identical twins.

Sequencing was carried out using CD8+ T cells sorted from blood. The receptors here all came from a woman aged 18-30 years in good health.

This clonotype was observed a few times. The chain joins TRBV10-3 to TRBJ2-7; TRBD1 might be the D (6 bases). Germline V gene data show CDR1 as ENHRY and CDR2 as SYGVKD. V was clipped by 4 bases and J by 6 bases, with 16 bases between them. The CDR3 length is 14 residues. DNA for the CDR3: TGTGCCATCAGTGTAGTAGCAACAGGGCGCGAGCAGTACTTC. Amino acids: CAISVVATGREQYF.

This clonotype was seen a handful of times. The V call is TRBV5-1, the J call TRBJ2-1; 14 bases agree with TRBD2. Germline V gives CDR1 SGHRS, CDR2 YFSETQ. The CDR3 length is 18 residues. The ends lost 4 bases at V and 0 bases at J; junction bases unmatched: 6. CDR3 DNA sequence: TGCGCCAGCAGCCCGGGACTAGCGGGGGATAGCTCCTACAATGAGCAGTTCTTC. Its translation: CASSPGLAGDSSYNEQFF.

This chain joins TRBV11-1 and TRBJ2-5; D is undetermined. V lost 2 bases to trimming and J lost 5 bases, with 24 bases between them. The CDR3 covers 18 residues. CDR1 is SGHAT and CDR2 is FQDESV in the germline V gene (reference sequence). The DNA for the CDR3 is TGTGCCAGCAGCTTAATCGGTATTCCCAACTACCACCTGGAGACCCAGTACTTC. It is translated as CASSLIGIPNYHLETQYF.

The CDR3 protein is CATSPGGGKNIQYF. The CDR3 nucleotides are TGTGCCACCAGCCCGGGGGGGGGGAAAAACATTCAGTACTTC. The chain carries TRBV24-1 and TRBJ2-4, with TRBD2 identical over 8 bases. Germline-derived CDR1 and CDR2 are KGHDR and SFDVKD. The CDR3 loop spans 14 amino acids. With V trimmed by 7 bases and J by 4 bases, 5 bases remained unmatched.

This clonotype has just a few counts. The chain combines TRBV5-5 with TRBJ2-7; weak D call: TRBD1 (5 bases). Trimming took 9 bases from V and 3 from J, leaving 16 bases between them. CDR3 size: 13 residues. CDR1 SGHKS and CDR2 YYEKEE come from the germline V gene (reference sequence). This CDR3 reads CATSVTAFYEQYF. The CDR3 DNA reads as TGTGCCACGTCCGTGACAGCTTTCTACGAGCAGTACTTC.

This clonotype was observed many times. The rearrangement links TRBV29-1 to TRBJ2-2; 7 bases fit TRBD1. Per the germline V gene, CDR1 is SQVTM and CDR2 is ANQGSEA. Unmatched junction bases numbered 3, after V lost 5 bases and J lost 3 bases. The CDR3 is made up of 13 amino acids. CDR3 region: CSVRDSDTGELFF. The CDR3 DNA reads as TGCAGCGTTCGGGACAGCGACACCGGGGAGCTGTTTTTT.

At least ten counts were recorded for this clonotype. J is TRBJ2-7 and V is TRBV11-1, with TRBD1 identical over 7 bases. CDR1 is SGHAT, CDR2 FQDESV, per germline (reference sequence). This CDR3 contains 18 residues. Trimming at V came to 5 bases and at J to 0 bases, leaving 16 bases not matched to a gene. CDR3 protein: CASSPETGMSKSSYEQYF. The CDR3 region has the DNA TGTGCCAGCAGCCCCGAGACAGGGATGTCCAAAAGCTCCTACGAGCAGTACTTC.

This clonotype was detected a few times. V and J are TRBV29-1 and TRBJ2-7, with D unresolved. V was shortened by 0 bases and J by 3 bases, with 6 bases between the two germline ends. The CDR3 contains 12 residues. Germline CDR1 SQVTM, CDR2 ANQGSEA. The CDR3 sequence is CSVEDYDYEQYF. CDR3 nucleotide sequence: TGCAGCGTTGAAGATTATGACTACGAGCAGTACTTC.

This clonotype was seen at least ten times. The CDR3 is CASSPGRSGDHEQYF. The CDR3 DNA sequence: TGCGCCAGCAGCCCCGGGCGGTCCGGGGACCACGAGCAGTACTTC. The chain couples TRBV4-3 to TRBJ2-7; D may match TRBD1 or TRBD2 (5 bases each). This CDR3 contains 15 residues. Deletions cut 4 bases from V and 5 bases from J, with 18 bases between. CDR1 and CDR2 from the germline V gene are LGHNA and YSLEER.

The chain combines TRBV5-1 with TRBJ2-2; tentative D call: TRBD1 (5 bases). There are 15 residues in the CDR3. Trimming left V 3 bases short and J 4 bases short, with 13 bases between. Germline CDR1 SGHRS, CDR2 YFSETQ. CDR3 bases: TGCGCCAGCAGCTGGATAGAAAGGGGCACCGGGGAGCTGTTTTTT. Translation: CASSWIERGTGELFF.

J is TRBJ2-7 and V is TRBV27; 10 bases are shared with TRBD2. With 9 bases clipped from V and 1 base from J, the junction kept 6 bases outside the gene matches. The V gene's germline CDR1 is MNHEY and CDR2 SMNVEV (reference sequence). The CDR3 length is 14 residues. Here the CDR3 reads CASSSGSVSYEQYF. The DNA for the CDR3 is TGTGCCAGTTCTAGCGGGAGTGTTTCCTACGAGCAGTACTTC.

This clonotype was detected a few times. The chain has TRBV20-1 and TRBJ2-5; 8 positions match TRBD1. From germline, CDR1 is DFQATT and CDR2 SNEGSKA (reference sequence). The CDR3 is 15 amino acids. The CDR3 loop reads CRAYFPGQDPATQYF. CDR3 nucleotides: TGCAGGGCGTACTTCCCGGGACAGGACCCAGCGACCCAGTACTTC.

This clonotype has a handful of counts. The chain couples TRBV29-1 to TRBJ2-7, with 9 bases aligning to TRBD1. The trim removed 2 bases at V and 1 base at J, leaving 6 bases unmatched. Germline CDR1 SQVTM, CDR2 ANQGSEA. The CDR3 length is 15 residues. CDR3 sequence reads: CSVEKRDRESYEQYF. Here the CDR3 DNA reads TGCAGCGTTGAAAAGCGGGACAGGGAGTCCTACGAGCAGTACTTC.

The chain carries TRBV2 and TRBJ2-5, with 11 bases identical to TRBD2. V was pared by 7 bases and J by 1 base, with 5 bases of the junction left unmatched. Germline V gene lookup returns CDR1 SNHLY and CDR2 FYNNEI. This CDR3 contains 15 residues. The CDR3 spells CASIGLAGGQETQYF. The CDR3 nucleotides are TGTGCCAGCATCGGGCTAGCGGGAGGCCAAGAGACCCAGTACTTC.

The rearrangement links TRBV4-3 to TRBJ2-7, with 9 nucleotides matching TRBD2. The germline V gene encodes CDR1 LGHNA and CDR2 YSLEER. The V and J ends lost 2 bases and 2 bases, in that order; junction bases with no gene match: 7. This CDR3 spans 16 amino acids. CDR3 DNA: TGCGCCAGCAGCCAACGCGGGGGGGACAGACCCTACGAGCAGTACTTC. This gives the protein CASSQRGGDRPYEQYF.

The chain has TRBV14 and TRBJ2-7; D not certain. The CDR3 extends over 16 amino acids. Germline CDR1 and CDR2: SGHDN and FVKESK. Deletions cut 1 base from V and 0 bases from J, with 13 bases between. The CDR3 coding sequence is TGTGCCAGCAGCCAAGGGTTAAAGACACTCTCCTACGAGCAGTACTTC. Translated: CASSQGLKTLSYEQYF.

The V and J genes are TRBV5-1 and TRBJ2-2; D is ambiguous. Trimming cost V 0 bases and J 6 bases, with 18 bases left between them. The germline V gene encodes CDR1 SGHRS and CDR2 YFSETQ. The CDR3 sequence is 17 residues long. The CDR3 DNA is TGCGCCAGCAGCTTGGCCCCAGAGGACGTTCTTTCCGGGGAGCTGTTTTTT. This translates into CASSLAPEDVLSGELFF.

At least ten counts were recorded for this clonotype. V gene TRBV4-3 combines with J gene TRBJ2-2; the match to TRBD2 covers 7 bases. The CDR3 covers 16 residues. After removal of 0 bases from V and 2 bases from J, the junction contained 3 bases not matched to a gene. In germline, CDR1 is LGHNA, CDR2 YSLEER. The CDR3 is CASSQESGVNTGELFF. In DNA, the CDR3 is TGCGCCAGCAGCCAAGAAAGCGGGGTTAACACCGGGGAGCTGTTTTTT.

This clonotype appeared many times. V usage is TRBV2 and J usage is TRBJ2-3; 10 bases agree with TRBD2. J lost 2 bases, V lost 3 bases, and 5 bases had no gene match. The germline V gene has CDR1 SNHLY and CDR2 FYNNEI. This CDR3 has 16 amino acids. The CDR3 nucleotides read TGTGCCAGCAGTGATTGGACTAGCGGCCCCACAGATACGCAGTATTTT. The encoded protein is CASSDWTSGPTDTQYF.

The V gene is TRBV4-3, the J gene TRBJ2-1; no firm D call. Looked up from germline, CDR1 is LGHNA and CDR2 is YSLEER. Trimming removed 0 bases at V and 0 bases at J, with 9 bases between. CDR3 length: 16 residues. The CDR3 protein is CASSQDRSSSYNEQFF. CDR3 nucleotides: TGCGCCAGCAGCCAAGATAGATCTAGCTCCTACAATGAGCAGTTCTTC.

This clonotype has just a few counts. DNA for the CDR3: TGTGCCATCAGTGAGTCGGACAGGGGGACCTACGAGCAGTACTTC. This codes for CAISESDRGTYEQYF. V is TRBV10-3 and J is TRBJ2-7, with 10 bases identical to TRBD1. V shed 0 bases, J shed 2 bases, and the junction held 1 base outside the gene matches. Germline lookup yields CDR1 ENHRY and CDR2 SYGVKD. CDR3 length equals 15 residues.

This clonotype was observed many times. The chain has TRBV29-1 and TRBJ2-5; no reliable D call. V was shortened by 2 bases and J by 0 bases, with 7 bases between the two germline ends. CDR3 length: 13 amino acids. Per the germline V gene, CDR1 is SQVTM and CDR2 is ANQGSEA. CDR3 coding DNA: TGCAGCGTTGAACCACGGGACCAAGAGACCCAGTACTTC. Translating gives CSVEPRDQETQYF.

This clonotype was seen a handful of times. The chain recombines TRBV7-9 with TRBJ2-7; a weak D match, TRBD2 (6 bases). Trimming pared 8 bases from V and 4 bases from J, leaving 18 bases between. CDR3 length: 14 amino acids. Germline V lookup: CDR1 SEHNR, CDR2 FQNEAQ (reference sequence). The CDR3: CASRLGGAPYEQYF. The CDR3 DNA reads TGTGCCAGCCGCCTTGGAGGGGCGCCTTACGAGCAGTACTTC.

The chain carries TRBV5-1 and TRBJ2-1; 7 bases align to TRBD2. V lost 2 bases and J lost 1; bases outside the gene matches: 3. This CDR3 comprises 15 residues. The germline CDR1 and CDR2 sequences are SGHRS and YFSETQ. CDR3 loop: CASSFSAGSYNEQFF. CDR3 coding DNA: TGCGCCAGCAGCTTTTCAGCGGGGTCCTACAATGAGCAGTTCTTC. Full variable domain (rest looked up from reference TRBV5-1 and TRBJ2-1): KAGVTQTPRYLIKTRGQQVTLSCSPISGHRSVSWYQQTPGQGLQFLFEYFSETQRNKGNFPGRFSGRQFSNSRSEMNVSTLELGDSALYLCASSFSAGSYNEQFFGPGTRLTVL.

The rearrangement links TRBV12-3 or TRBV12-4 to TRBJ2-4; 7 bases line up with TRBD1. The CDR3 is 15 amino acids. V dropped 2 bases and J dropped 7; count of bases not matched to a gene: 8. The CDR3 protein is CASSLRGLGDNIQYF. The CDR3 nucleotides read TGTGCCAGCAGTTTAAGGGGGCTAGGGGACAACATTCAGTACTTC.

V is TRBV11-2 and J is TRBJ1-6; D is ambiguous. The CDR3 contains 12 residues. V was shortened by 5 bases and J by 10 bases, with 9 bases between the two germline ends. CDR1 is SGHAT and CDR2 is FQNNGV in the germline V gene. The CDR3 sequence: CASSRGGSPLHF. The CDR3 region has the DNA TGTGCCAGCAGCCGGGGTGGCTCACCCCTCCACTTT.

The rearrangement uses TRBV3-1 and TRBJ2-7; 8 bases line up with TRBD2. After removal of 3 bases from V and 2 bases from J, the junction contained 3 bases not matched to a gene. This CDR3 region has 14 residues. The V gene's germline CDR1 is LGHDT and CDR2 YNNKEL (reference sequence). CDR3 coding DNA: TGTGCCAGCAGCCAGTATAGCGGGGCCTACGAGCAGTACTTC. This gives the protein CASSQYSGAYEQYF.

At least ten counts were recorded for this clonotype. The rearrangement uses TRBV12-3 or TRBV12-4 and TRBJ2-3; tentatively, D is TRBD1 (6 bases). The germline V and J ends were trimmed by 5 bases and 4 bases, with 10 bases remaining between them. The CDR3 has 13 residues. The CDR3 nucleotides read TGTGCCAGCAGTCAGGGGACCCCAGATACGCAGTATTTT. Protein sequence: CASSQGTPDTQYF.

In this sample, this clonotype turned up many times. The V call is TRBV7-9, the J call TRBJ1-1; D unclear. Deletions cut 5 bases from V and 1 base from J, with 8 bases between. The CDR3 runs to 13 residues. Germline assignment: CDR1 SEHNR and CDR2 FQNEAQ (reference sequence). The CDR3 reads CASSPSGNTEAFF. Written as DNA, the CDR3 is TGTGCCAGCAGCCCCTCCGGGAACACTGAAGCTTTCTTT.

This clonotype was detected many times. This chain joins TRBV29-1 and TRBJ2-1, with 10 positions matching TRBD2. Trimming cost V 5 bases and J 8 bases; bases outside gene matches: 3. The CDR3 is made up of 12 amino acids. CDR1 is SQVTM, CDR2 ANQGSEA, per germline. For the CDR3, the DNA is TGCAGCGTTACTAGCGGGGCCGATGAGCAGTTCTTC. Its protein product is CSVTSGADEQFF.

This clonotype was seen a handful of times. In nucleotides, the CDR3 is TGTGCCAGCCTCGAAGGGGGTGGGGCGAGCTCCTACAATGAGCAGTTCTTC. It encodes CASLEGGGASSYNEQFF. The rearrangement links TRBV11-2 to TRBJ2-1, with a weak D call TRBD1 (6 bases). Germline CDR1 SGHAT, CDR2 FQNNGV. The CDR3 loop spans 17 amino acids. Trimming left V 8 bases short and J 0 bases short, with 20 bases between.